What follows describes a single TCR beta chain. The germline V gene encodes CDR1 SGHTA and CDR2 FQGTGA. V lost 1 base to trimming and J lost 4 bases, with 16 bases between them. This CDR3 region has 16 residues. These data are taken from a study of blood T cell repertoires in COVID-19. Study context: Acute and convalescent COVID-19 samples came from the United States, Italy and Spain. T cells, B-cell-depleted T cells, or PBMCs supplied cDNA or gDNA.

Source study methods: How many nucleated cells were present was estimated from reference gene primer amplification. Repertoires were generated with immunoSEQ multiplex PCR, while TCRdb's copy carries only in-frame clones and drops some. The V and J calls and clone size come from that table; D and trimming were worked out from the DNA. The sample contains 100,000 to 150,000 clones, more than 70% of which appear only once. The clonotype originates from a woman in her 30s who had recovered from COVID-19. The sequencing input was peripheral blood. J is TRBJ2-5 and V is TRBV7-3; D is possibly TRBD2 (5 bases). The CDR3 nucleotides read TGTGCCAGCAGCTTAAACCCCAGGTGGCGGGTAGAGACCCAGTACTTC. Translated: CASSLNPRWRVETQYF.